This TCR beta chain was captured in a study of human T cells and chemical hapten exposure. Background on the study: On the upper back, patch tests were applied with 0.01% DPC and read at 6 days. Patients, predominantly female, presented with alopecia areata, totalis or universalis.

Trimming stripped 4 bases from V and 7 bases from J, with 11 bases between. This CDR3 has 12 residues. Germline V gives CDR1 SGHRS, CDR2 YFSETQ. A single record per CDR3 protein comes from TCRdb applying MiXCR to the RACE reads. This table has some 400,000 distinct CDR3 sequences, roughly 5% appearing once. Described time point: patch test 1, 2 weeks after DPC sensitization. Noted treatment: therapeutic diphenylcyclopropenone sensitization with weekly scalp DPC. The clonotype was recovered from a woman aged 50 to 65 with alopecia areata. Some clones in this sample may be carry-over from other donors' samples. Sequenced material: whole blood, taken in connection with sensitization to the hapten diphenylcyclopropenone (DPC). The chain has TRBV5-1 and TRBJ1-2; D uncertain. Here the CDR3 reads CASSGDLGGYTF. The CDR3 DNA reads TGCGCCAGCAGCGGAGACTTGGGTGGCTACACCTTC.